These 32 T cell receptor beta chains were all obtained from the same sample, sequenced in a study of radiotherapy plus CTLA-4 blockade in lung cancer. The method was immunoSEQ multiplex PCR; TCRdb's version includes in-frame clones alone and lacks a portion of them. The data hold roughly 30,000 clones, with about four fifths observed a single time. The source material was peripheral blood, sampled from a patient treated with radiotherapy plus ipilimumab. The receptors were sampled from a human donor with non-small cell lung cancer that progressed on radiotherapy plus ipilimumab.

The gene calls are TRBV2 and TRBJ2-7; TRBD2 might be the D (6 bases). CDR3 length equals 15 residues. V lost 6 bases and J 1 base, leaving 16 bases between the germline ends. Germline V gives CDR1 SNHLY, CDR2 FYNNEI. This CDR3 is CASSATPGGSYEQYF. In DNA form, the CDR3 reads TGTGCCAGCAGCGCGACTCCTGGAGGGTCCTACGAGCAGTACTTC. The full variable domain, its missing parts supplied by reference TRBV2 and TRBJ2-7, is EPEVTQTPSHQVTQMGQEVILRCVPISNHLYFYWYRQILGQKVEFLVSFYNNEISEKSEIFDDQFSVERPDGSNFTLKIRSTKLEDSAMYFCASSATPGGSYEQYFGPGTRLTVT.

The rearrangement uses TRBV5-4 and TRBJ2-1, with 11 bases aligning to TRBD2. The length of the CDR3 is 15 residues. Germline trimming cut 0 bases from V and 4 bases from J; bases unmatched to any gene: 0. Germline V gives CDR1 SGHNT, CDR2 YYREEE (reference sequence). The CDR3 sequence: CASSLVAGGYNEQFF. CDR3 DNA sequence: TGTGCCAGCAGCTTGGTAGCGGGGGGGTACAATGAGCAGTTCTTC.

This chain's CDR3 is CASSPRGGDSYEQYF. The CDR3 DNA follows: TGTGCCAGCAGCCCCCGGGGCGGGGATTCCTACGAGCAGTACTTC. The chain carries TRBV7-6 and TRBJ2-7; D is perhaps TRBD2 (6 bases). Germline V lookup: CDR1 SGHVS, CDR2 FNYEAQ. The germline V and J ends were trimmed by 5 bases and 1 base, with 15 bases remaining between them. The CDR3 totals 15 residues.

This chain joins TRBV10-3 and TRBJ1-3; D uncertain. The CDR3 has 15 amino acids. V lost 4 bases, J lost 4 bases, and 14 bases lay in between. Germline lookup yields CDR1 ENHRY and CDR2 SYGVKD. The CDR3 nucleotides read TGTGCCATCAGTGGAGGTTTGGGTCCCGGAAACACCATATATTTT. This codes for CAISGGLGPGNTIYF.

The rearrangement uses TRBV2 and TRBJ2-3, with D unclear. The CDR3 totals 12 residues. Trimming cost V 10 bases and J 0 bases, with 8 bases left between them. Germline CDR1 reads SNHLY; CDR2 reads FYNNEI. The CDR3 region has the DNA TGTGCCAATCTGGACAGCACAGATACGCAGTATTTT. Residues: CANLDSTDTQYF.

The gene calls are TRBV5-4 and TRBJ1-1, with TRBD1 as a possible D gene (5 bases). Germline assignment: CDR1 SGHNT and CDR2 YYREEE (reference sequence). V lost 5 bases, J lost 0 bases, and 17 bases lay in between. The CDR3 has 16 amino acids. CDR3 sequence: CASRFGSGGMNTEAFF. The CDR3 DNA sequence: TGTGCCAGCAGATTTGGGAGTGGGGGAATGAACACTGAAGCTTTCTTT.

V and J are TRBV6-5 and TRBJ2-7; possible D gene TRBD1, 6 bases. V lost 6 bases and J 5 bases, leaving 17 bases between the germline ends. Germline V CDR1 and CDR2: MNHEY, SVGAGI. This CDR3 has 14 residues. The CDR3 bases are TGTGCCAGCAGAAAACAGGGCAGATATAACGAGCAGTACTTC. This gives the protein CASRKQGRYNEQYF.

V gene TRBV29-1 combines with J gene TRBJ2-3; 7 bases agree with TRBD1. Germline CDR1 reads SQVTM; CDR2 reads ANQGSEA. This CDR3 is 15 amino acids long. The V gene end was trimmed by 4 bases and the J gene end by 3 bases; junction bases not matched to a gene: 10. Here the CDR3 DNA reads TGCAGCGTTGTAACCAGGGGGAGTAGAACAGATACGCAGTATTTT. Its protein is CSVVTRGSRTDTQYF.

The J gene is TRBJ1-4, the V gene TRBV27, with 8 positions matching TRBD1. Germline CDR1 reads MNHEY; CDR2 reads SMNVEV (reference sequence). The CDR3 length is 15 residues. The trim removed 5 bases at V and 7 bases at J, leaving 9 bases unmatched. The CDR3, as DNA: TGTGCCAGCAGTCCAAAGGACAGGGCCCTTGAAAAACTGTTTTTT. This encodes CASSPKDRALEKLFF.

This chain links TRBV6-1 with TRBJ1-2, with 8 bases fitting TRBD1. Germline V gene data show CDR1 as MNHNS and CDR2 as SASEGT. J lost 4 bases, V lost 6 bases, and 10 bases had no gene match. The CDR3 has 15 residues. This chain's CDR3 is CASSPGQGLGYGYTF. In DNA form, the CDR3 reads TGTGCCAGCAGCCCCGGACAGGGCTTGGGCTATGGCTACACCTTC.

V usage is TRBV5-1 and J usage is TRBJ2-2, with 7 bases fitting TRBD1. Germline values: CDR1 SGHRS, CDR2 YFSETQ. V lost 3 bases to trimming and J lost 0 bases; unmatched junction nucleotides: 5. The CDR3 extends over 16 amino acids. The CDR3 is CASSWGQNPNTGELFF. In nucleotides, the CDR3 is TGCGCCAGCAGCTGGGGACAGAATCCGAACACCGGGGAGCTGTTTTTT.

In DNA form, the CDR3 reads TGTGCCAGTAGTCAGACAGGGGGCTTCTCTGGAAACACCATATATTTT. It codes for CASSQTGGFSGNTIYF. The gene calls are TRBV19 and TRBJ1-3; 10 bases fit TRBD1. This CDR3 spans 16 amino acids. Germline V CDR1 and CDR2: LNHDA, SQIVND (reference sequence). V lost 5 bases, J lost 0 bases, and 4 bases stayed unmatched.

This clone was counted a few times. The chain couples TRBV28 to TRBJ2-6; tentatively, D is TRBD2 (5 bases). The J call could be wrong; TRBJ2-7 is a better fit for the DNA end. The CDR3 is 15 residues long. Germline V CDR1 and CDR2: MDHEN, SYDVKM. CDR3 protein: CASSLTLQEREEQYF. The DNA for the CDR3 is TGTGCCAGCAGTTTAACCCTGCAGGAAAGGGAGGAGCAGTACTTC.

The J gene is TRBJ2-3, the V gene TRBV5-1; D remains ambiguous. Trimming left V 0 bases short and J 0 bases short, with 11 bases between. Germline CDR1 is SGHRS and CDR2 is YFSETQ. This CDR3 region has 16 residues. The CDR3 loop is CASSLGDWPSTDTQYF. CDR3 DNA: TGCGCCAGCAGCTTGGGCGACTGGCCTAGCACAGATACGCAGTATTTT. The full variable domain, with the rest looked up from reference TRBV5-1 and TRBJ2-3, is KAGVTQTPRYLIKTRGQQVTLSCSPISGHRSVSWYQQTPGQGLQFLFEYFSETQRNKGNFPGRFSGRQFSNSRSEMNVSTLELGDSALYLCASSLGDWPSTDTQYFGPGTRLTVL.

The CDR3 DNA sequence: TGCGCCAGCAGCTTGGCGGGTCAGCTTGGTGGAAACACCATATATTTT. Its translation: CASSLAGQLGGNTIYF. The chain recombines TRBV5-1 with TRBJ1-3; D remains ambiguous. V lost 0 bases to trimming and J lost 3 bases, with 13 bases between them. Germline-derived CDR1 and CDR2 are SGHRS and YFSETQ. The CDR3 extends over 16 amino acids.

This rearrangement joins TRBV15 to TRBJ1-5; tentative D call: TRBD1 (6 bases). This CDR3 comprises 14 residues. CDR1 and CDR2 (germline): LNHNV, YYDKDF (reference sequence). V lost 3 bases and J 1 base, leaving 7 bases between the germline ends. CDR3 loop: CATSRGQSNQPQHF. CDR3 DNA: TGTGCCACCAGCAGGGGACAAAGCAATCAGCCCCAGCATTTT.

The CDR3 nucleotides are TGTGCCAGCAGGGATAGCGGGAGGGGCACAGATACGCAGTATTTT. Amino acid sequence: CASRDSGRGTDTQYF. The chain recombines TRBV6-6 with TRBJ2-3; the match to TRBD2 covers 11 bases. The CDR3 has 15 residues. The V gene end was trimmed by 6 bases and the J gene end by 1 base; junction bases not matched to a gene: 3. Germline assignment: CDR1 MNHNY and CDR2 SVGAGI (reference sequence).

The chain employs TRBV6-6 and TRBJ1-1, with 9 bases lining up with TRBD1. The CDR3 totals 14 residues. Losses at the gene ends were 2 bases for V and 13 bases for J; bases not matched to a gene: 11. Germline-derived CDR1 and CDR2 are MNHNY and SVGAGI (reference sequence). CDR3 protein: CASSYRDRAGGGFF. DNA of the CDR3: TGTGCCAGCAGTTACCGGGACAGGGCAGGAGGAGGTTTCTTT.

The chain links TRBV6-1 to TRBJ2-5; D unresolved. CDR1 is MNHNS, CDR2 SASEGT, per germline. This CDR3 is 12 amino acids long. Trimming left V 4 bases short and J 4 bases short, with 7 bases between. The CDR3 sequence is CASSAERETQYF. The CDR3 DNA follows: TGTGCCAGCAGTGCCGAGAGAGAGACCCAGTACTTC.

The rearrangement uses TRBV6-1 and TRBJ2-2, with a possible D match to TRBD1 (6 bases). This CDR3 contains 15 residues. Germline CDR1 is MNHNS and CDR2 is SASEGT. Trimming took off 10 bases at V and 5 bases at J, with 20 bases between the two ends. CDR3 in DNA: TGTGCCACCCTTCGTGGGGGCGCCGTGACCGGGGAGCTGTTTTTT. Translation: CATLRGGAVTGELFF.

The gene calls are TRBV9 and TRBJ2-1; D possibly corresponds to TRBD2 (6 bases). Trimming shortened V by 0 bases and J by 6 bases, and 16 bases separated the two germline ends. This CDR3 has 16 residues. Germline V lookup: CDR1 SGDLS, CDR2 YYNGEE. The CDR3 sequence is CASSVASGLTANEQFF. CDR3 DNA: TGTGCCAGCAGCGTAGCGTCGGGACTCACCGCCAATGAGCAGTTCTTC.

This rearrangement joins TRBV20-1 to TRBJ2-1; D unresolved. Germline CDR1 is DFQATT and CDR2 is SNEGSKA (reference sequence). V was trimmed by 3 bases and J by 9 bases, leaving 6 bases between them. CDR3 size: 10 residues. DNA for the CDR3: TGCAGTGCTAGTAAGGTTGAGCAGTTCTTC. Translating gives CSASKVEQFF.

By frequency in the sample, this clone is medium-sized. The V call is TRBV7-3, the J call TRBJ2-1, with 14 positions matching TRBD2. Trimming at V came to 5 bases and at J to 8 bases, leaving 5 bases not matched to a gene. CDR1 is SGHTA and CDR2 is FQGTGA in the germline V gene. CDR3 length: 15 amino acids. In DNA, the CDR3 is TGTGCCAGCAGCCGACTAGCGGGAGGGGTCGATGAGCAGTTCTTC. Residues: CASSRLAGGVDEQFF.

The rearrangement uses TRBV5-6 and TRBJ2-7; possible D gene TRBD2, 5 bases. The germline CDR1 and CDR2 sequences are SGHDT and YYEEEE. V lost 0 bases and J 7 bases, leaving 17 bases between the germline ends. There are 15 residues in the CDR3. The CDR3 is CASSLGQAPRDEQYF. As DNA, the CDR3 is TGTGCCAGCAGCTTGGGTCAGGCCCCCCGGGATGAGCAGTACTTC.

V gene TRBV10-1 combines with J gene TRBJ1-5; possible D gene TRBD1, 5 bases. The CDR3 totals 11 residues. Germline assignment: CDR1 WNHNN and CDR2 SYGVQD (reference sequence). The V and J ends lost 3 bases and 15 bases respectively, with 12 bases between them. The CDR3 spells CASSDPGRGHF. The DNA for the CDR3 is TGCGCCAGCAGTGACCCGGGACGTGGGCATTTT.

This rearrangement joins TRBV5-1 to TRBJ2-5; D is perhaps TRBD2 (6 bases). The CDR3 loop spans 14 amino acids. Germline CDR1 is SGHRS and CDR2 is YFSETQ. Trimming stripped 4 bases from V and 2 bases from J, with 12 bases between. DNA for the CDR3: TGCGCCAGCAGCCTCTTTGGAGGGCAAGAGACCCAGTACTTC. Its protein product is CASSLFGGQETQYF.

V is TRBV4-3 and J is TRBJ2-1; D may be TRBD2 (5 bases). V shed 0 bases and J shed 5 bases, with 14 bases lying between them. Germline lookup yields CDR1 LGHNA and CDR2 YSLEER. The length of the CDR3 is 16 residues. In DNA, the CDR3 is TGCGCCAGCAGCCAAGACGCGGACTTTCGAAACAATGAGCAGTTCTTC. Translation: CASSQDADFRNNEQFF.

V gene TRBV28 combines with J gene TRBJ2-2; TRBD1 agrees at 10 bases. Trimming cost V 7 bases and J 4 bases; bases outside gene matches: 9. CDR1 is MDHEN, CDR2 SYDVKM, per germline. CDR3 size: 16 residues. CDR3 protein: CASTIDRGLGTGELFF. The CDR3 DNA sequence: TGTGCCAGCACCATCGACAGGGGGCTTGGCACCGGGGAGCTGTTTTTT.

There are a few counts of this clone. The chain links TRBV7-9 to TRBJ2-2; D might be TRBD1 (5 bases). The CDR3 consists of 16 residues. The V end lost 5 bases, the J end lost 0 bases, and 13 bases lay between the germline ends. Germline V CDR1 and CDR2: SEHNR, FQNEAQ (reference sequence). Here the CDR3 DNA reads TGTGCCAGCAGCCCACAGGAGCTCGCGAACACCGGGGAGCTGTTTTTT. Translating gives CASSPQELANTGELFF.

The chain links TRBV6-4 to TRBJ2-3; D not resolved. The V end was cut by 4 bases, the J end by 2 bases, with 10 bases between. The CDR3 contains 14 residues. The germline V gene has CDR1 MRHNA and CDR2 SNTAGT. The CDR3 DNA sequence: TGTGCCAGCAGTGGGGGTAGGGACACAGATACGCAGTATTTT. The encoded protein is CASSGGRDTDTQYF.

The CDR3 loop is CASSYGSGNTIYF. As DNA, the CDR3 is TGTGCCAGCAGTTACGGCTCTGGAAACACCATATATTTT. The chain carries TRBV6-5 and TRBJ1-3; D not certain. Germline CDR1 reads MNHEY; CDR2 reads SVGAGI. There are 13 residues in the CDR3. V was clipped by 2 bases and J by 0 bases, with 2 bases between them.

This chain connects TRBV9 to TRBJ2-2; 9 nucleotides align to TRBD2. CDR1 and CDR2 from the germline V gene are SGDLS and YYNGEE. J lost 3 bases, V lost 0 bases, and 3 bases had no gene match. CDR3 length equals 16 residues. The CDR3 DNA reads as TGTGCCAGCAGCGTAGAAGCGGGAGGTGACACCGGGGAGCTGTTTTTT. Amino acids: CASSVEAGGDTGELFF.